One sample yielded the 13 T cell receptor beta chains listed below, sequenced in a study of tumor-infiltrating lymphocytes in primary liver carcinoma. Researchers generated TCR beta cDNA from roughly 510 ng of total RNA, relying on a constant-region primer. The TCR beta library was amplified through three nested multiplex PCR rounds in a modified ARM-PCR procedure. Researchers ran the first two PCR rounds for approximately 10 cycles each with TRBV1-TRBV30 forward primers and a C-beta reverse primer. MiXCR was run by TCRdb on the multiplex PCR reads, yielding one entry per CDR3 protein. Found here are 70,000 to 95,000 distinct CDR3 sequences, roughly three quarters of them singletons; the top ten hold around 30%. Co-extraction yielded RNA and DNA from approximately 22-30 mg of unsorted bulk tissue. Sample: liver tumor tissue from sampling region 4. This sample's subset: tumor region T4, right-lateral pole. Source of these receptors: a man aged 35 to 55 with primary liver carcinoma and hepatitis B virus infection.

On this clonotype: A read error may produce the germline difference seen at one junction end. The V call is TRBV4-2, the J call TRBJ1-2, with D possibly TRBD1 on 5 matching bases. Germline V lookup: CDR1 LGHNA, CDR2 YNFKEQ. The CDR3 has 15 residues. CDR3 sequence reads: CASSRETAREGGCTF. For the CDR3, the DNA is TGTGCCAGCAGCCGAGAGACCGCCAGGGAAGGTGGCTGCACCTTC.

CDR3 protein: CASSQGLIYANEQFF. The CDR3 nucleotides read TGTGCCAGCAGCCAGGGACTAATATACGCCAATGAGCAGTTCTTC. The chain joins TRBV4-2 to TRBJ2-1; the match to TRBD2 covers 7 bases. This CDR3 region has 15 residues. The germline gives CDR1 LGHNA, CDR2 YNFKEQ. V lost 3 bases to trimming and J lost 6 bases; unmatched junction nucleotides: 8.

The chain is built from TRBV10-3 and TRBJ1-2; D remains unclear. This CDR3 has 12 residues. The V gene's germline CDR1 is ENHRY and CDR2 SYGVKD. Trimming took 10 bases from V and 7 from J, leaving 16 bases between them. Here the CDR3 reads CATGAGNSGYTF. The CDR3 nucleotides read TGTGCCACTGGCGCGGGTAATAGTGGCTACACCTTC.

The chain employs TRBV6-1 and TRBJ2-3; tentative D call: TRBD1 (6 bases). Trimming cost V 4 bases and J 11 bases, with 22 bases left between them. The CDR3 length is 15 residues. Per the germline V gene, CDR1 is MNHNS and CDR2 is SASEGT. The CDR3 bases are TGTGCCAGCAGTGTCACAGGGTCCGACACAGGTATGCAGTATTTT. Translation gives CASSVTGSDTGMQYF.

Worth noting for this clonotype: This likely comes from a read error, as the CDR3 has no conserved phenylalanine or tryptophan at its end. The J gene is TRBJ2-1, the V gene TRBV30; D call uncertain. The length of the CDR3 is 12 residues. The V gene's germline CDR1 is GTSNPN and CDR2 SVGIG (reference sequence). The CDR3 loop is CARSTPLNEQFL. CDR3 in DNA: TGTGCCCGGAGTACGCCCCTCAATGAGCAGTTCCTC.

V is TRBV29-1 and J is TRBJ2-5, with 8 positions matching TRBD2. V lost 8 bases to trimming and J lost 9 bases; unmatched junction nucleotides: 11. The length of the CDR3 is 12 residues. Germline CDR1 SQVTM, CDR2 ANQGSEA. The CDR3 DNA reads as TGCAGCAGAAGAGCGGGAGAGGAGTCCCAGTACTTC. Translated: CSRRAGEESQYF.

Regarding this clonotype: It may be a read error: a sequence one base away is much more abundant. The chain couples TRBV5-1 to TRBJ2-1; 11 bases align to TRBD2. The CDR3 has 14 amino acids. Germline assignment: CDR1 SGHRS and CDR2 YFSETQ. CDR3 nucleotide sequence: TGCGACAGCAGCTTGATGGCTAGCGGGAGGGAGCAGTTCTTC. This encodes CDSSLMASGREQFF. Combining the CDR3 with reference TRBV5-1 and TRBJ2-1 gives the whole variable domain KAGVTQTPRYLIKTRGQQVTLSCSPISGHRSVSWYQQTPGQGLQFLFEYFSETQRNKGNFPGRFSGRQFSNSRSEMNVSTLELGDSALYLCDSSLMASGREQFFGPGTRLTVL.

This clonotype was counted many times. CDR3 residues: CAINSGANVLTF. The DNA of the CDR3 is TGTGCCATCAATAGTGGGGCCAACGTCCTGACTTTC. This sequence joins TRBV10-3 and TRBJ2-6; unclear D gene. The germline V and J ends were trimmed by 7 bases and 3 bases, with 4 bases remaining between them. Germline V gene data show CDR1 as ENHRY and CDR2 as SYGVKD. CDR3 length: 12 amino acids.

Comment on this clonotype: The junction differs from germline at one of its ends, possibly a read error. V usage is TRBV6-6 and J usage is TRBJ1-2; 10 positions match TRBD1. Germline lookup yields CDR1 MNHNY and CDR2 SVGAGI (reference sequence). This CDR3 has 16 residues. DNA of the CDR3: TGTGCCAACAGTTACTCTAGGACAGGGGGTGAATATGGCTACACTTTC. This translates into CANSYSRTGGEYGYTF.

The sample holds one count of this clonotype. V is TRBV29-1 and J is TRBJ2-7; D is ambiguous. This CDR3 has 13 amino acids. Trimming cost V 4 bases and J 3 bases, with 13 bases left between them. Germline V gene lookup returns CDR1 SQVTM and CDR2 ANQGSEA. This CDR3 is CSVAQGKGYEQYF. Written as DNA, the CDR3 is TGCAGCGTTGCCCAAGGCAAAGGCTACGAGCAGTACTTC.

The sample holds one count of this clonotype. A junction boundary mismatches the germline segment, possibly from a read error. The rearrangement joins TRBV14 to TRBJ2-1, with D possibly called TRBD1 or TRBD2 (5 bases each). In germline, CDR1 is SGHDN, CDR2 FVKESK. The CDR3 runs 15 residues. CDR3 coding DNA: TGTGCCAGCAGTCAAGATGGGGGTTTCTACAATGAGCAGTTCTTC. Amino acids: CASSQDGGFYNEQFF.

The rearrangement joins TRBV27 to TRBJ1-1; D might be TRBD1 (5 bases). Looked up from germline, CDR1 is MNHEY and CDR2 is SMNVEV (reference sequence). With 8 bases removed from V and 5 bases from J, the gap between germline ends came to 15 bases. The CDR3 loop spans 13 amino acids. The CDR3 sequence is CASGARTETEAFF. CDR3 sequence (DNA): TGTGCCAGCGGGGCCCGCACGGAAACTGAAGCTTTCTTT.

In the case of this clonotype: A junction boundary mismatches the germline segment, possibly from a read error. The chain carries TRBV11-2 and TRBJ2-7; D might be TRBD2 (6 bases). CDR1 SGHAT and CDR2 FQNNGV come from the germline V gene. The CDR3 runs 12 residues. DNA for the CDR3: TGTGCAAGCAGCCCACGGGGGAGGAGGCAGTACTTC. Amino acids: CASSPRGRRQYF.